The clone carrying this T cell receptor beta chain was seen many times. Its antigen is still unknown. TCRbeta library construction was performed incorporating unique molecular identifiers. MiXCR, applied by TCRdb to the PCR reads, yields one record per CDR3 protein. The table includes fewer than 350,000 distinct CDR3 sequences, roughly 8.2% detected once. The CDR3 spans 17 residues. Trimming at V came to 3 bases and at J to 2 bases, leaving 8 bases not matched to a gene. Germline V lookup: CDR1 ENHRY, CDR2 SYGVKD. This entry comes from a study of T-cell reconstitution after alpha-beta-depleted transplantation in children. Study findings and constraints: Newly produced T cells mostly accounted for T-cell counts and diversity one year post-transplant.

The material sequenced was peripheral blood, taken 360 days after TCRalphabeta/CD19-depleted stem cell transplant. The V call is TRBV10-3, the J call TRBJ2-1; 9 nucleotides match TRBD2. This TCR came from a female patient younger than 10 who had a stem cell transplant for Fanconi anemia, so the T cells may come from the graft donor. CDR3 amino acids: CAISDGGGAVAYNEQFF. In DNA, the CDR3 is TGTGCCATCAGTGATGGCGGGGGGGCCGTGGCCTACAATGAGCAGTTCTTC.